This TCR beta chain emerged from a study of blood T cells in healthy people across ages. The CDR3 covers 15 residues. CDR1 is SGHRS and CDR2 is YFSETQ in the germline V gene. A second PCR, run for about 6 to 12 cycles, used a sample-barcoded 5' primer plus a J-beta primer mix. Each CDR3 protein gets one entry after TCRdb re-called the 5' RACE reads with MiXCR. In the table there are 900,000 to 950,000 distinct CDR3 sequences, about 27% of which are singletons. Comment on this clonotype: At one boundary the junction diverges from the germline segment, which might be a read error.

This sample also appeared in a second study, on T cells of mothers and their children.

The chain recombines TRBV5-1 with TRBJ2-4, with 9 nucleotides matching TRBD1. The end of the DNA aligns better with TRBJ2-7, so the J call may be wrong. This clonotype was sampled from a woman in her 40s in good health. The sample consisted of blood. For the CDR3, the DNA is TGCGCCAACAGCGTAACACAGGGGGCAGGGTACGAGCAGTACTTC. This translates into CANSVTQGAGYEQYF.